A single sample gave rise to the 19 T cell receptor beta chains below, sequenced in a study of Graves' ophthalmopathy and Graves' hyperthyroidism. Amplification targeted the TCR beta CDR3 regions, with RNA transcripts as the source material. After a first-round RT-PCR with HTBI primers, a second-round multiplex PCR was run. One entry per CDR3 protein results from TCRdb running MiXCR on the multiplex PCR reads. The profile shows approximately 1.2 million distinct CDR3 sequences, about 36% of them singletons. The sample comprised peripheral blood or thyroid tissue (not recorded which). These receptors all come from an adult man with Graves' hyperthyroidism.

The V call is TRBV7-9, the J call TRBJ2-7, with D uncertain. The CDR3 is 14 amino acids. Between the trimmed V and J ends, which lost 2 bases and 2 bases, there was a span of 10 bases. Germline CDR1 and CDR2: SEHNR and FQNEAQ (reference sequence). The CDR3 here is CASSLSVRPYEQYF. CDR3 bases: TGTGCCAGCAGCTTAAGCGTACGACCCTACGAGCAGTACTTC.

This clonotype turned up a few times. The rearrangement joins TRBV7-9 to TRBJ2-3; 9 bases line up with TRBD2. The length of the CDR3 is 15 residues. Germline CDR1 reads SEHNR; CDR2 reads FQNEAQ (reference sequence). V trimming: 1 base; J trimming: 5 bases; junction bases outside the gene matches: 4. This CDR3 is CASSLDGGRGDTQYF. The DNA for the CDR3 is TGTGCCAGCAGCTTAGATGGCGGGAGGGGAGATACGCAGTATTTT.

This clonotype has just one count. The chain recombines TRBV25-1 with TRBJ2-7; perhaps TRBD2 as D (6 bases). The CDR3 length is 16 residues. The ends were cut back, 2 bases at V and 0 bases at J, with 14 bases in the middle. Germline CDR1 reads MGHDK; CDR2 reads SYGVNS. The CDR3 coding sequence is TGTGCCAGCAGTGAACAGGGCGGGAAGAGCTCCTACGAGCAGTACTTC. It codes for CASSEQGGKSSYEQYF.

The V and J genes are TRBV29-1 and TRBJ2-7; 7 positions agree with TRBD2. Germline V CDR1 and CDR2: SQVTM, ANQGSEA. This CDR3 region has 13 residues. The V gene end was trimmed by 8 bases and the J gene end by 3 bases; junction bases not matched to a gene: 10. The chain's CDR3 is CSSLAGGNYEQYF. The CDR3 nucleotides are TGCAGCAGCTTAGCGGGCGGGAACTACGAGCAGTACTTC.

This clonotype has ten or more counts. This chain uses TRBV29-1 with TRBJ2-7; 7 bases line up with TRBD2. Germline V gives CDR1 SQVTM, CDR2 ANQGSEA. The trim removed 4 bases at V and 2 bases at J, leaving 2 bases unmatched. The CDR3 contains 12 residues. The chain's CDR3 is CSVVAGAYEQYF. The CDR3 DNA sequence: TGCAGCGTTGTCGCGGGGGCCTACGAGCAGTACTTC.

A single count supports this clonotype. CDR3 loop: CASSSHPGTAEAFF. CDR3 bases: TGTGCCAGCAGCTCCCATCCCGGGACAGCTGAAGCTTTCTTT. The chain carries TRBV11-2 and TRBJ1-1; 7 bases are shared with TRBD1. Trimming cost V 4 bases and J 6 bases; bases outside gene matches: 8. Germline CDR1 is SGHAT and CDR2 is FQNNGV. The CDR3 runs 14 residues.

The chain couples TRBV13 to TRBJ1-1; the match to TRBD1 covers 10 bases. The trim removed 5 bases at V and 1 base at J, leaving 10 bases unmatched. Germline V gene sequence: CDR1 PRHDT, CDR2 FYEKMQ (reference sequence). The CDR3 contains 17 residues. The CDR3 DNA reads TGTGCCAGCAGCGCAAGACAGGGGGCGTTTCGGAACACTGAAGCTTTCTTT. Protein: CASSARQGAFRNTEAFF.

This clonotype was seen a few times. CDR3 region: CATTPRRQGATEAFF. The CDR3 DNA follows: TGTGCCACCACGCCCCGGAGACAGGGGGCCACTGAAGCTTTCTTT. The rearrangement joins TRBV19 to TRBJ1-1, with 10 bases matching TRBD1. V trimming: 10 bases; J trimming: 4 bases; junction bases outside the gene matches: 12. CDR3 length equals 15 residues. Germline CDR1 and CDR2: LNHDA and SQIVND (reference sequence).

A few counts support this clonotype. The chain uses TRBV10-3 and TRBJ1-1, with D tentatively TRBD1 (5 bases). The CDR3 totals 13 residues. The V and J ends lost 10 bases and 4 bases respectively, with 16 bases between them. The V gene's germline CDR1 is ENHRY and CDR2 SYGVKD. CDR3 amino acids: CASRPGHATEAFF. The DNA of the CDR3 is TGTGCCAGCAGGCCCGGACACGCCACTGAAGCTTTCTTT.

The rearrangement uses TRBV10-3 and TRBJ1-2; 12 nucleotides agree with TRBD1. The length of the CDR3 is 14 residues. V shed 4 bases and J 8 bases; nucleotides not matched to a gene: 5. Germline V gene lookup returns CDR1 ENHRY and CDR2 SYGVKD. Written as DNA, the CDR3 is TGTGCCATCAGTGGAGGGACAGGGGGCTGGGGCTACACCTTC. Protein sequence: CAISGGTGGWGYTF.

The chain has TRBV10-3 and TRBJ1-1; no clear D. Germline CDR1 is ENHRY and CDR2 is SYGVKD. V was shortened by 5 bases and J by 3 bases, with 7 bases between the two germline ends. The CDR3 extends over 12 amino acids. The CDR3 nucleotides read TGTGCCATCAGTTTAGCTGACACTGAAGCTTTCTTT. It is translated as CAISLADTEAFF.

J is TRBJ2-5 and V is TRBV28; the D is unclear. The germline V and J ends were trimmed by 6 bases and 5 bases, with 13 bases remaining between them. This CDR3 region has 13 residues. Germline CDR1 MDHEN, CDR2 SYDVKM. DNA of the CDR3: TGTGCCAGCAGGCGCCAAGGTTTGGAGACCCAGTACTTC. This gives the protein CASRRQGLETQYF.

The gene calls are TRBV3-1 and TRBJ2-7; perhaps TRBD1 as D (5 bases). Trimming cost V 0 bases and J 4 bases, with 13 bases left between them. The germline V gene encodes CDR1 LGHDT and CDR2 YNNKEL (reference sequence). The CDR3 contains 15 residues. CDR3 sequence reads: CASSQDPRAQYEQYF. The CDR3 nucleotides read TGTGCCAGCAGCCAAGATCCCAGGGCCCAATACGAGCAGTACTTC.

This clonotype was counted between two and nine times. One end of the junction fails to match germline, which may point to a read error. V is TRBV5-8 and J is TRBJ1-1; TRBD1 aligns across 7 bases. Germline V gives CDR1 SGHTS, CDR2 YDEGEE. The CDR3 sequence is 14 residues long. DNA for the CDR3: TGCGCCAGCAGCCAACACAGGGGTTCGGCTGAAGCTTTCTTT. Translated, it gives CASSQHRGSAEAFF.

This clonotype was recorded at least ten times. J is TRBJ2-7 and V is TRBV29-1, with D unclear. This CDR3 spans 13 amino acids. Germline lookup yields CDR1 SQVTM and CDR2 ANQGSEA. Trimming shortened V by 4 bases and J by 3 bases, and 13 bases separated the two germline ends. The CDR3 is CSVGPPDNYEQYF. The CDR3 coding sequence is TGCAGCGTTGGCCCCCCAGACAACTACGAGCAGTACTTC.

As for this clonotype: This CDR3 fails to terminate in the conserved phenylalanine or tryptophan, so it likely reflects a read error. The J gene is TRBJ2-5, the V gene TRBV10-2; D possibly corresponds to TRBD2 (5 bases). The CDR3 contains 10 residues. Looked up from germline, CDR1 is WSHSY and CDR2 is SAAADI. The CDR3 loop is CASKGEAQYS. The DNA for the CDR3 is TGCGCCAGCAAGGGAGAGGCCCAGTACTCC.

This clonotype was recorded many times. J is TRBJ2-2 and V is TRBV6-5, with 8 nucleotides matching TRBD2. The CDR3 consists of 16 residues. V lost 2 bases, J lost 1 base, and 3 bases stayed unmatched. The germline gives CDR1 MNHEY, CDR2 SVGAGI. In nucleotides, the CDR3 is TGTGCCAGCAGTTACCGTCTAGCGGGGAACACCGGGGAGCTGTTTTTT. Translating it yields CASSYRLAGNTGELFF.

The V and J genes are TRBV19 and TRBJ2-7, with 13 positions matching TRBD2. The germline V gene encodes CDR1 LNHDA and CDR2 SQIVND (reference sequence). The CDR3 consists of 16 residues. J gave up 5 bases and V 9 bases, and 13 bases lay outside the gene matches. The CDR3 reads CASSRKGTSGDNEQYF. The CDR3, as DNA: TGTGCCAGCTCACGTAAAGGGACTAGCGGGGATAACGAGCAGTACTTC.

V and J are TRBV7-9 and TRBJ2-7; the match to TRBD2 covers 8 bases. Trimming cost V 4 bases and J 0 bases; bases outside gene matches: 8. From germline, CDR1 is SEHNR and CDR2 FQNEAQ (reference sequence). CDR3 size: 16 residues. The CDR3 DNA follows: TGTGCCAGCAGCTCATCCCGGGGGGGCGGCTCCTACGAGCAGTACTTC. Its translation is CASSSSRGGGSYEQYF.